This T cell receptor (beta chain) stems from a study of cytomegalovirus exposure and HLA in healthy donors. The overall study: In terms of ancestry, the Caucasian-associated cluster contained 81% of the approximately 430 genotyped donors. Whole-study findings and limits: Excluded were some V segments that proved indistinguishable, including TRBV6-2 and TRBV6-3. Researchers reported from a later analysis that most CMV-associated TCR beta chains appeared HLA-restricted.

This PCR relied on a set of 60 Vbeta primers and 13 Jbeta primers. Some clones are missing from TCRdb's copy, which holds only in-frame ones; the method was immunoSEQ multiplex PCR. This sample has some 130,000 clones, with 80% found just once. This CDR3 has 11 amino acids. Regarding this clone: The antigen is not known.

The material sequenced was PBMCs. This chain links TRBV12-1 with TRBJ2-3; the table assigns TRBD2, which was not confirmed against the DNA. TRBV12-1 is termed a pseudogene. The sequence derives from a man under 40 in good health and CMV-seronegative. CDR3 DNA: TGTGCCAACGGTAGGGAGGATACGCAGTATTTT. It yields the protein CANGREDTQYF.